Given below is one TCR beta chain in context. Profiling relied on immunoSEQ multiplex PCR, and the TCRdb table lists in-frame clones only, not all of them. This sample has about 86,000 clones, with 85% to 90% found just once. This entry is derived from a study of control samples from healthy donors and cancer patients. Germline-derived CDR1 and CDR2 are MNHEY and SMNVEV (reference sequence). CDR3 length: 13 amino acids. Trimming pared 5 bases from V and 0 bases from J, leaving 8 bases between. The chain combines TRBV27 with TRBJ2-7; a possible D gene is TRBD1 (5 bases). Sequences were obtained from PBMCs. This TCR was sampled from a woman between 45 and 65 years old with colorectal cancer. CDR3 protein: CASSRQGSYEQYV. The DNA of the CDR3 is TGTGCCAGCAGTAGGCAGGGCTCCTACGAGCAGTACGTC.